These 17 T cell receptor beta chains share one sample of origin, sequenced in a study of blood T cell repertoires in COVID-19. The method was immunoSEQ multiplex PCR; TCRdb's version includes in-frame clones alone and lacks a portion of them. This table has roughly 87,000 clones, about 87% appearing once. The sample comprised peripheral blood. Receptors were obtained from a man aged 55 to 70 with acute or convalescent COVID-19.

V gene TRBV5-1 combines with J gene TRBJ1-3; 7 positions agree with TRBD1. Germline V lookup: CDR1 SGHRS, CDR2 YFSETQ. V trimming: 2 bases; J trimming: 0 bases; junction bases outside the gene matches: 11. The CDR3 length is 18 residues. DNA of the CDR3: TGCGCCAGCAGCTTACGGGACAGAACATTCAACTCTGGAAACACCATATATTTT. Protein sequence: CASSLRDRTFNSGNTIYF.

The J gene is TRBJ2-1, the V gene TRBV19, with 9 positions matching TRBD2. Germline CDR1 is LNHDA and CDR2 is SQIVND (reference sequence). J was trimmed by 5 bases and V by 7 bases; bases with no gene match: 9. The CDR3 is 15 amino acids. The CDR3 loop reads CASTLRGLADNEQFF. The DNA of the CDR3 is TGTGCCAGTACCCTCCGGGGACTAGCCGACAATGAGCAGTTCTTC.

The chain is built from TRBV29-1 and TRBJ2-3, with 10 bases lining up with TRBD1. The V and J ends lost 4 bases and 0 bases, in that order; junction bases with no gene match: 7. This CDR3 contains 16 residues. Per the germline V gene, CDR1 is SQVTM and CDR2 is ANQGSEA. The CDR3 DNA reads as TGCAGCGTTGGGGGCCGGGACAGGGGAAGCACAGATACGCAGTATTTT. Amino acid sequence: CSVGGRDRGSTDTQYF.

The chain uses TRBV5-1 and TRBJ2-1; 7 bases match TRBD2. The length of the CDR3 is 14 residues. Germline V gene sequence: CDR1 SGHRS, CDR2 YFSETQ. With V trimmed by 0 bases and J by 7 bases, 4 bases remained unmatched. The CDR3 is CASSLVAGENEQFF. CDR3 bases: TGCGCCAGCAGCTTGGTGGCGGGGGAAAATGAGCAGTTCTTC.

About this clone: Additional DNA sequences in this sample encode the identical CDR3. The J gene is TRBJ2-7, the V gene TRBV19, with unresolved D. CDR3 length equals 13 residues. Trimming left V 2 bases short and J 3 bases short, with 8 bases between. Germline-derived CDR1 and CDR2 are LNHDA and SQIVND (reference sequence). The CDR3 region has the DNA TGTGCCAGTAGTATATCCCCAGACTACGAGCAGTACTTC. Translation: CASSISPDYEQYF.

This chain connects TRBV3-1 (or the pseudogene TRBV3-2) to TRBJ2-7; 10 bases are shared with TRBD2. CDR1 is LGHDT, CDR2 YNNKEL, per germline (reference sequence). The V segment lost 0 bases and the J segment 3 bases; nucleotides outside the gene matches: 2. The CDR3 has 15 amino acids. The CDR3 bases are TGTGCCAGCAGCCAAGATCTAGCGGGGGACTACGAGCAGTACTTC. It encodes CASSQDLAGDYEQYF.

In this sample, this clone turned up a few times. The chain joins TRBV27 to TRBJ1-1; the D is unclear. V was clipped by 6 bases and J by 0 bases, with 11 bases between them. The germline V gene encodes CDR1 MNHEY and CDR2 SMNVEV (reference sequence). The CDR3 sequence is 14 residues long. This CDR3 is CASRSRNLNTEAFF. Here the CDR3 DNA reads TGTGCCAGCAGGTCCAGGAACCTGAACACTGAAGCTTTCTTT.

The V call is TRBV19, the J call TRBJ1-5, with TRBD1 matching 8 bases. Germline CDR1 reads LNHDA; CDR2 reads SQIVND (reference sequence). The CDR3 is 15 amino acids. Trimming at V came to 5 bases and at J to 4 bases, leaving 7 bases not matched to a gene. The DNA for the CDR3 is TGTGCCAGTAGTGGATGGACAGGGACGAATCAGCCCCAGCATTTT. This translates into CASSGWTGTNQPQHF.

This chain links TRBV6-6 with TRBJ1-2; 9 positions agree with TRBD1. V was pared by 4 bases and J by 13 bases, with 16 bases of the junction left unmatched. This CDR3 is built from 15 residues. Germline CDR1 is MNHNY and CDR2 is SVGAGI (reference sequence). This CDR3 is CASSSKGQGQEGGTF. CDR3 coding DNA: TGTGCCAGCAGTTCTAAGGGACAGGGTCAGGAGGGAGGCACCTTC.

A single count supports this clone. The CDR3 sequence is CASSYHGTSPEAFF. CDR3 nucleotide sequence: TGTGCCAGCAGTTATCACGGGACAAGCCCTGAAGCTTTCTTT. The genes are TRBV6-2 or TRBV6-3 and TRBJ1-1; D may be TRBD1 (6 bases). Germline-derived CDR1 and CDR2 are MNHEY and SVGEGT. Between the trimmed V and J ends, which lost 3 bases and 6 bases, there was a span of 14 bases. The CDR3 runs to 14 residues.

The chain employs TRBV28 and TRBJ2-1; TRBD1 is a possible D gene (8 bases). Between the trimmed V and J ends, which lost 2 bases and 12 bases, there was a span of 17 bases. The CDR3 consists of 14 residues. CDR1 and CDR2 from the germline V gene are MDHEN and SYDVKM. CDR3 nucleotide sequence: TGTGCCAGCAGTTTAAAGCGGGGACAGGCGTTGCAGTTCTTC. As protein: CASSLKRGQALQFF.

The table lists this clone with a count of one. The genes are TRBV3-1 (or the pseudogene TRBV3-2) and TRBJ2-7; D gene uncertain. Trimming removed 2 bases at V and 0 bases at J, with 8 bases between. CDR3 length: 14 amino acids. Germline V gene sequence: CDR1 LGHDT, CDR2 YNNKEL (reference sequence). For the CDR3, the DNA is TGTGCCAGCAGCCAATTCCCGAGCTCCTACGAGCAGTACTTC. Translating gives CASSQFPSSYEQYF.

A single count supports this clone. The gene calls are TRBV5-6 and TRBJ2-2; 9 bases line up with TRBD1. V shed 0 bases, J shed 5 bases, and the junction held 2 bases outside the gene matches. Germline V gives CDR1 SGHDT, CDR2 YYEEEE. The CDR3 sequence is 15 residues long. The CDR3 coding sequence is TGTGCCAGCAGCTTGGTGGGACAGGGTACCGGGGAGCTGTTTTTT. Translation gives CASSLVGQGTGELFF.

V usage is TRBV7-2 and J usage is TRBJ2-7; weak D call: TRBD1 (5 bases). The V and J ends lost 6 bases and 0 bases respectively, with 12 bases between them. Germline-derived CDR1 and CDR2 are SGHTA and FQGNSA. CDR3 length: 14 amino acids. As DNA, the CDR3 is TGTGCCAGCAGTCGCGACAGAAGCTCCTACGAGCAGTACTTC. Protein: CASSRDRSSYEQYF.

The chain couples TRBV3-1 (or the pseudogene TRBV3-2) to TRBJ1-4, with D unclear. Germline V gene data show CDR1 as LGHDT and CDR2 as YNNKEL (reference sequence). The ends were cut back, 3 bases at V and 0 bases at J, with 8 bases in the middle. This CDR3 is 15 amino acids long. DNA of the CDR3: TGTGCCAGCAGCCAGACATTCGCAACTAATGAAAAACTGTTTTTT. Translating gives CASSQTFATNEKLFF.

This sequence joins TRBV10-1 and TRBJ2-5; D may be TRBD1 (6 bases). The V and J ends lost 5 bases and 1 base respectively, with 17 bases between them. Germline V gene sequence: CDR1 WNHNN, CDR2 SYGVQD (reference sequence). The length of the CDR3 is 16 residues. CDR3 sequence reads: CASSLGRGVPQETQYF. CDR3 DNA: TGCGCCAGCAGTTTGGGCAGGGGAGTTCCCCAAGAGACCCAGTACTTC.

This clone has only one observation. This sequence joins TRBV19 and TRBJ2-7; 9 nucleotides match TRBD2. After removal of 3 bases from V and 4 bases from J, the junction contained 7 bases not matched to a gene. The CDR3 extends over 15 amino acids. CDR1 is LNHDA, CDR2 SQIVND, per germline (reference sequence). The CDR3 region has the DNA TGTGCCAGTAGTATCATTCCTAGCGGGGATTACGAGCAGTACTTC. Its translation is CASSIIPSGDYEQYF.